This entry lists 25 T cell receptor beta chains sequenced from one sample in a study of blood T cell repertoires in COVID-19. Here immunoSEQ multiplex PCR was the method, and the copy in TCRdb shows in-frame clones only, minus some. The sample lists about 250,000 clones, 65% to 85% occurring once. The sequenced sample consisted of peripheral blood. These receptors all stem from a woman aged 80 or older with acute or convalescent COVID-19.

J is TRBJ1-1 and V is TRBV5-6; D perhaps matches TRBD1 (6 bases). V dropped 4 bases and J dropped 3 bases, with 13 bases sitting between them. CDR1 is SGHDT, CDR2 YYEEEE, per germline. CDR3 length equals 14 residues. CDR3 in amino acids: CASSDPQGDTEAFF. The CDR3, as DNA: TGTGCCAGCAGCGACCCACAGGGTGACACTGAAGCTTTCTTT.

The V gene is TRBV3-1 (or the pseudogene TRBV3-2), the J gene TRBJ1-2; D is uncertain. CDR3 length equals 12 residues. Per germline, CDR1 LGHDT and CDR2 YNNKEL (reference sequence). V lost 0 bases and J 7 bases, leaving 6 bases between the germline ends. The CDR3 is CASSQETIGYTF. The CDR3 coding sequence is TGTGCCAGCAGCCAAGAAACTATTGGCTACACCTTC.

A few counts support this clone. The CDR3 sequence is CATSIDRGLGYGYTF. For the CDR3, the DNA is TGTGCCACCAGCATCGACAGGGGGCTGGGCTATGGCTACACCTTC. The chain links TRBV15 to TRBJ1-2, with 10 nucleotides matching TRBD1. The CDR3 extends over 15 amino acids. The junction had 6 bases not matched to a gene; V was cut back by 4 bases and J by 4 bases. Per germline, CDR1 LNHNV and CDR2 YYDKDF (reference sequence). Drawing the rest from reference TRBV15 and TRBJ1-2, the complete variable domain is DAMVIQNPRYQVTQFGKPVTLSCSQTLNHNVMYWYQQKSSQAPKLLFHYYDKDFNNEADTPDNFQSRRPNTSFCFLDIRSPGLGDTAMYLCATSIDRGLGYGYTFGSGTRLTVV.

The CDR3 coding sequence is TGTGCCAGCAGCTTAGGTCGGACAGGGGTTGGCTACACCTTC. Translating gives CASSLGRTGVGYTF. The rearrangement links TRBV11-2 to TRBJ1-2; 9 bases match TRBD1. This CDR3 has 14 residues. V lost 1 base, J lost 7 bases, and 4 bases stayed unmatched. Looked up from germline, CDR1 is SGHAT and CDR2 is FQNNGV.

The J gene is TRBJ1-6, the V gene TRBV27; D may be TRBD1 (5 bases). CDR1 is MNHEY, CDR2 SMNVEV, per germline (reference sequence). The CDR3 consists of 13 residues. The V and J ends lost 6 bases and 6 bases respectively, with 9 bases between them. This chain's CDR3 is CASSQTANSPLHF. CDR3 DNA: TGTGCCAGCAGCCAGACAGCTAATTCACCCCTCCACTTT.

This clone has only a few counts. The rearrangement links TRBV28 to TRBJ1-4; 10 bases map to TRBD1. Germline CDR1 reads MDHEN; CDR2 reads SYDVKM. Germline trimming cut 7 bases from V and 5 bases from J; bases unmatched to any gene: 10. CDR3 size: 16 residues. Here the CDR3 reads CASTQPAGQGNEKLFF. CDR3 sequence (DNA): TGTGCCAGCACCCAACCGGCGGGACAGGGGAATGAAAAACTGTTTTTT.

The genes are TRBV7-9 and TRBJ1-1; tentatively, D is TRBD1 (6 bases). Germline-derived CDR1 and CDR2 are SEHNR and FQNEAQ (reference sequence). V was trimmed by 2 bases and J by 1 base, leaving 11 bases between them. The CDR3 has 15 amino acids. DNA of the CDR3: TGTGCCAGCAGCTTAATGGACAGTTCGAACACTGAAGCTTTCTTT. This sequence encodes CASSLMDSSNTEAFF.

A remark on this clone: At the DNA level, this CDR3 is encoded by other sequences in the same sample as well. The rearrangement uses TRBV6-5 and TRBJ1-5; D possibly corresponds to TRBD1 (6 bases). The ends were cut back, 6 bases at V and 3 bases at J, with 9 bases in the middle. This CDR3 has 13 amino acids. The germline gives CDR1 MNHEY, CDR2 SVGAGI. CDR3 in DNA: TGTGCCAGCAGACAGGGTTTCAATCAGCCCCAGCATTTT. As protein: CASRQGFNQPQHF.

This chain's CDR3 is CASSSQGPGNTIYF. The CDR3 DNA is TGCGCCAGCAGCTCGCAGGGGCCTGGAAACACCATATATTTT. The V gene is TRBV5-1, the J gene TRBJ1-3; possibly TRBD1 for D (6 bases). V gave up 3 bases and J gave up 2 bases, with 9 bases separating them. The CDR3 is 14 amino acids. CDR1 and CDR2 (germline): SGHRS, YFSETQ.

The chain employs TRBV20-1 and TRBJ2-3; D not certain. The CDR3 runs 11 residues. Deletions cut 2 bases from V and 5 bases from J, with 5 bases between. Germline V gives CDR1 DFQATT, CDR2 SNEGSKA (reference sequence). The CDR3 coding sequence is TGCAGTGCTAGACAGATAGATACGCAGTATTTT. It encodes CSARQIDTQYF.

CDR3 DNA sequence: TGTGCCAGCAGCCGAAGACTAGCGGGAGTAACAGATACGCAGTATTTT. This codes for CASSRRLAGVTDTQYF. The chain recombines TRBV5-4 with TRBJ2-3; TRBD2 matches 12 bases. The CDR3 has 16 residues. Germline V lookup: CDR1 SGHNT, CDR2 YYREEE (reference sequence). J was trimmed by 3 bases and V by 4 bases; bases with no gene match: 6.

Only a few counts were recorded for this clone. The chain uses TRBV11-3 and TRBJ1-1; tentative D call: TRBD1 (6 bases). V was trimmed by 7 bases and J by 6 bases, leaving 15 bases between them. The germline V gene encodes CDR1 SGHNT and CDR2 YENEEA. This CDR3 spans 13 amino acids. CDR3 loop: CASKGRGDSEAFF. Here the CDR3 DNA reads TGTGCCAGCAAAGGCAGGGGAGATTCTGAAGCTTTCTTT.

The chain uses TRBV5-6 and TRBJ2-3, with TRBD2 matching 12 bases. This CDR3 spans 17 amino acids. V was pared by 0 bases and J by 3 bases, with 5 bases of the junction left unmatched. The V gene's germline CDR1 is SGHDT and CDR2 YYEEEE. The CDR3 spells CASSLALTSGRTDTQYF. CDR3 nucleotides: TGTGCCAGCAGCTTGGCCCTTACTAGCGGGAGGACAGATACGCAGTATTTT. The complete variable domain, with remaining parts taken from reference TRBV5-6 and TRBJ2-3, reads DAGVTQSPTHLIKTRGQQVTLRCSPKSGHDTVSWYQQALGQGPQFIFQYYEEEERQRGNFPDRFSGHQFPNYSSELNVNALLLGDSALYLCASSLALTSGRTDTQYFGPGTRLTVL.

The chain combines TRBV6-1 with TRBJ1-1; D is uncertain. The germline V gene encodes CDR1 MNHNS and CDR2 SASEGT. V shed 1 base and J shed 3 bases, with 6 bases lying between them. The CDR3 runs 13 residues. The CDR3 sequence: CASSEGAYTEAFF. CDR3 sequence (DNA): TGTGCCAGCAGTGAAGGGGCTTACACTGAAGCTTTCTTT.

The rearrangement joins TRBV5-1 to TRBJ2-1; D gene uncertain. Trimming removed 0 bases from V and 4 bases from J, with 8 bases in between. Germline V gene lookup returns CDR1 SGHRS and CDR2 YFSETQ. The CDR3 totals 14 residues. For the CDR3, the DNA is TGCGCCAGCAGCTTGGGTGCGAGATACAATGAGCAGTTCTTC. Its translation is CASSLGARYNEQFF.

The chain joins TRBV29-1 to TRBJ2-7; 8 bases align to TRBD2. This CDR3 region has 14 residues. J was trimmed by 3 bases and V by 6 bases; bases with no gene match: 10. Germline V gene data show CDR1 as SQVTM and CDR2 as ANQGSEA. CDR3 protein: CSVAGGAGGYEQYF. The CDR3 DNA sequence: TGCAGCGTCGCCGGGGGGGCGGGAGGCTACGAGCAGTACTTC.

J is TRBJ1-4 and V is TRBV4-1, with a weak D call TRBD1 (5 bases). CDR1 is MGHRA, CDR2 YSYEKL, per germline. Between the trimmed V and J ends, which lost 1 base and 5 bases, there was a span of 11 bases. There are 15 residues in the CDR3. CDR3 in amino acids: CASSQVDRFNEKLFF. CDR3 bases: TGCGCCAGCAGCCAAGTTGACAGATTCAATGAAAAACTGTTTTTT.

The CDR3 DNA reads as TGCGCCAGCAGCTTGGAACAGGGGGGTCAGCCCCAGCATTTT. Translation: CASSLEQGGQPQHF. This chain connects TRBV5-1 to TRBJ1-5; 8 nucleotides line up with TRBD1. J was trimmed by 6 bases and V by 0 bases; bases with no gene match: 2. The V gene's germline CDR1 is SGHRS and CDR2 YFSETQ. The CDR3 has 14 residues. The full variable domain, with the rest looked up from reference TRBV5-1 and TRBJ1-5, is KAGVTQTPRYLIKTRGQQVTLSCSPISGHRSVSWYQQTPGQGLQFLFEYFSETQRNKGNFPGRFSGRQFSNSRSEMNVSTLELGDSALYLCASSLEQGGQPQHFGDGTRLSIL.

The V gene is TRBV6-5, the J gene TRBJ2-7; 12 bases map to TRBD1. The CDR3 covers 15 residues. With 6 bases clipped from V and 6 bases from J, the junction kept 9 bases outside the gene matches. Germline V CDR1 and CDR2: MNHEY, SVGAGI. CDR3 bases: TGTGCCAGCAGCCACCTGGGACAGGGGGCGCCCGAGCAGTACTTC. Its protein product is CASSHLGQGAPEQYF.

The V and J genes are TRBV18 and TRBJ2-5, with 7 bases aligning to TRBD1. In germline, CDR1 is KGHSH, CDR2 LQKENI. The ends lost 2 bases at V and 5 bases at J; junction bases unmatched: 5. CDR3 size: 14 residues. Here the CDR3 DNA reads TGTGCCAGCTCACCAAGGTTGACAGGGGAGACCCAGTACTTC. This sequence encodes CASSPRLTGETQYF. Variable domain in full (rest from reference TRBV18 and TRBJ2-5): NAGVMQNPRHLVRRRGQEARLRCSPMKGHSHVYWYRQLPEEGLKFMVYLQKENIIDESGMPKERFSAEFPKEGPSILRIQQVVRGDSAAYFCASSPRLTGETQYFGPGTRLLVL.

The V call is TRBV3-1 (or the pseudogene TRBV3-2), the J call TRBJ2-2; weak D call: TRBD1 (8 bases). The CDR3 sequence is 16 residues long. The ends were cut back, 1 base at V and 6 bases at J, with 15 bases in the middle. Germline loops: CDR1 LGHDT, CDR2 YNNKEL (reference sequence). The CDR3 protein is CASSQAGQGGSGELFF. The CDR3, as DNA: TGTGCCAGCAGCCAAGCAGGACAGGGAGGGTCCGGGGAGCTGTTTTTT.

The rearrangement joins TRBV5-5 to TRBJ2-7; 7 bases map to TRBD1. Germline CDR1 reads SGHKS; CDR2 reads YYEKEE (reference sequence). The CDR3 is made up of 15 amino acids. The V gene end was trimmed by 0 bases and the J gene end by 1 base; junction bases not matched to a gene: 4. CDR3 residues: CASSLGGQLSYEQYF. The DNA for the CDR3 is TGTGCCAGCAGCTTGGGGGGACAGCTATCCTACGAGCAGTACTTC.

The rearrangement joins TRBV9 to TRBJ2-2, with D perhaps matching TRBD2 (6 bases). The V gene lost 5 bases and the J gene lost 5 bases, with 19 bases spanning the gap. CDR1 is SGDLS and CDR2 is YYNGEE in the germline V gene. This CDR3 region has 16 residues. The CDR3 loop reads CASSEAAGLSTGELFF. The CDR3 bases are TGTGCCAGCAGTGAGGCAGCGGGCTTATCAACCGGGGAGCTGTTTTTT.

CDR3 region: CSVEGQANTEAFF. CDR3 nucleotides: TGCAGCGTTGAAGGGCAGGCCAACACTGAAGCTTTCTTT. The V and J genes are TRBV29-1 and TRBJ1-1; the D is unclear. V lost 1 base and J lost 2, with 8 bases in between. Germline CDR1 SQVTM, CDR2 ANQGSEA. The CDR3 contains 13 residues.

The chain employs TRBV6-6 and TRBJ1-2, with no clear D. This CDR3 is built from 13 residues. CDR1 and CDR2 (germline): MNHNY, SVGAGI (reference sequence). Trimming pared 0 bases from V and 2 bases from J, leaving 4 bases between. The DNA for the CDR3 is TGTGCCAGCAGTTACTCGGAGAACTATGGCTACACCTTC. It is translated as CASSYSENYGYTF.